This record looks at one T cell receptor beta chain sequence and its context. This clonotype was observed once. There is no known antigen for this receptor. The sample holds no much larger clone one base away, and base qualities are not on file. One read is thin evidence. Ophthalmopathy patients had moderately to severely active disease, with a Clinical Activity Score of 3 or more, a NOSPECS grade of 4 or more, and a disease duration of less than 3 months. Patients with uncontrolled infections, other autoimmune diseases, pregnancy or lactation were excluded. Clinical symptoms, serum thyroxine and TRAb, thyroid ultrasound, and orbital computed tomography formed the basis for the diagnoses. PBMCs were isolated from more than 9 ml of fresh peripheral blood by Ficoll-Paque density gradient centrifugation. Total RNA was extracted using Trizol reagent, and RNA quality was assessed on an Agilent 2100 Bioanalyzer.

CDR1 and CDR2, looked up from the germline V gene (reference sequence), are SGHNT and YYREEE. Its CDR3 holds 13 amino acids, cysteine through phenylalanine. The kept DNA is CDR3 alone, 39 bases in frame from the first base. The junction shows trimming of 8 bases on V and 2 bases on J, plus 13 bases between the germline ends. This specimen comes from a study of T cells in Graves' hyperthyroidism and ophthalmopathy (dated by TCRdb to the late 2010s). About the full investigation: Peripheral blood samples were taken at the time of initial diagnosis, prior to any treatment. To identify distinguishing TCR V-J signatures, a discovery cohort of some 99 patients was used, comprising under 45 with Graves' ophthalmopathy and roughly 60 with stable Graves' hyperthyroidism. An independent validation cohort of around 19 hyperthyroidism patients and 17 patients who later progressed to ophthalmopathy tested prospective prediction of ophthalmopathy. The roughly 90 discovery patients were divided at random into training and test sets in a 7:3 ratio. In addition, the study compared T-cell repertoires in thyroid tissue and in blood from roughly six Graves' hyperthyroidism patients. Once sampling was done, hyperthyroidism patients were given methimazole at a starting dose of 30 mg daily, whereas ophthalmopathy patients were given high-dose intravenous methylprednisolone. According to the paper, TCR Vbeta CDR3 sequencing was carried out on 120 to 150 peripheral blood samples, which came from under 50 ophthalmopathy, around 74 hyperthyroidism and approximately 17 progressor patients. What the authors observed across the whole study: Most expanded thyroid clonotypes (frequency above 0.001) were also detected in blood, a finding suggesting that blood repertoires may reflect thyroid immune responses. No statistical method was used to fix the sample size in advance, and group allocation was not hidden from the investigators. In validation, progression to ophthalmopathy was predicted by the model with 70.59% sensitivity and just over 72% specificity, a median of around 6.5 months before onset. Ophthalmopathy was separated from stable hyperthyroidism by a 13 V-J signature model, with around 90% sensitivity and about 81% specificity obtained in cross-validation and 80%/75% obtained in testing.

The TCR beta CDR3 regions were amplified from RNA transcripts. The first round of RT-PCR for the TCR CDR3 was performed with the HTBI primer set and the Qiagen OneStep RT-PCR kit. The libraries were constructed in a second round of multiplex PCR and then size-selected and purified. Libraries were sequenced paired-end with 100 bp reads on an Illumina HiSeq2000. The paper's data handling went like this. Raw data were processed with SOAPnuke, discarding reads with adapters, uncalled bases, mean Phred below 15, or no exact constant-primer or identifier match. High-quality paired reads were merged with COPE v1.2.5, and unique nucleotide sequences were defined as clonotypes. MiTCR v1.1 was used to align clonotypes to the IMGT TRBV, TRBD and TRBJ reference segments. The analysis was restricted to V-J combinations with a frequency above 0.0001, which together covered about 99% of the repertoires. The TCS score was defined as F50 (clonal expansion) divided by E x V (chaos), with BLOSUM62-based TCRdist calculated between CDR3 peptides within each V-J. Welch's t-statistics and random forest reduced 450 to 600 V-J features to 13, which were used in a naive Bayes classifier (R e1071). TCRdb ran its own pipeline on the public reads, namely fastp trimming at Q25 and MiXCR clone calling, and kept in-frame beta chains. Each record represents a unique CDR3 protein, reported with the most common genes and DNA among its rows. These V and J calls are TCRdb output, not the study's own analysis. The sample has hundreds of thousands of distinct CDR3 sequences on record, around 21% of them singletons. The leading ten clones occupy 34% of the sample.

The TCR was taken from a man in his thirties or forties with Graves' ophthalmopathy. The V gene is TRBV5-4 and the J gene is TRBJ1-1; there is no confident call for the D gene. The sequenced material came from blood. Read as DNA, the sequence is TGTGCCAGTCAAAGCGGAGGAAACACTGAAGCTTTCTTT. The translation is CASQSGGNTEAFF.